Listed here are 24 T cell receptor beta chains from one sample, sequenced in a study of PD-L1 blockade in urothelial cancer. This sample's time point: pretreatment peripheral blood. Profiled with immunoSEQ multiplex PCR; TCRdb holds only in-frame clones, not every one. The sample consists of approximately 90,000 clones, roughly 89% of them appearing once. The specimen comprised PBMCs, sampled around atezolizumab (anti-PD-L1) treatment. These receptors were taken from a man aged 55 to 70 with urothelial cancer.

The V call is TRBV6-1, the J call TRBJ1-5; TRBD1 matches at 12 bases. Germline V gives CDR1 MNHNS, CDR2 SASEGT. CDR3 length: 15 amino acids. The V gene end was trimmed by 6 bases and the J gene end by 5 bases; junction bases not matched to a gene: 5. This chain's CDR3 is CASRGGTGGYQPQHF. The CDR3 region has the DNA TGTGCCAGCAGGGGAGGGACAGGGGGCTATCAGCCCCAGCATTTT.

The V call is TRBV6-1, the J call TRBJ1-2, with TRBD1 identical over 7 bases. J gave up 4 bases and V 0 bases, and 5 bases lay outside the gene matches. The CDR3 consists of 15 residues. Per germline, CDR1 MNHNS and CDR2 SASEGT. Here the CDR3 DNA reads TGTGCCAGCAGTGAAGCGATACAGGGGATCTATGGCTACACCTTC. Translation: CASSEAIQGIYGYTF.

The V gene is TRBV2, the J gene TRBJ1-1, with 9 positions matching TRBD1. The V and J ends lost 10 bases and 2 bases, in that order; junction bases with no gene match: 8. Germline CDR1 reads SNHLY; CDR2 reads FYNNEI. This CDR3 has 14 residues. CDR3 nucleotides: TGTGCCAAGGGACAGGGTATGAGAAACACTGAAGCTTTCTTT. Translation gives CAKGQGMRNTEAFF.

This clone was counted between two and nine times. This rearrangement joins TRBV30 to TRBJ2-7; 9 bases agree with TRBD1. The CDR3 length is 13 residues. CDR1 is GTSNPN and CDR2 is SVGIG in the germline V gene (reference sequence). The J segment lost 8 bases and the V segment lost 4 bases, leaving 9 bases of the junction unmatched. CDR3 nucleotide sequence: TGTGCCTGGAAAGGGACAGGGTACGGCAAGCAGTACTTC. This sequence encodes CAWKGTGYGKQYF.

J is TRBJ2-1 and V is TRBV4-1; D is ambiguous. The CDR3 runs 14 residues. The germline V gene has CDR1 MGHRA and CDR2 YSYEKL. Trimming pared 6 bases from V and 6 bases from J, leaving 15 bases between. The CDR3 DNA is TGCGCCAGCAGTCGAGGTATCCCCCTCAATGAGCAGTTCTTC. Amino acids: CASSRGIPLNEQFF.

The chain recombines TRBV9 with TRBJ2-1; the match to TRBD2 covers 9 bases. V lost 2 bases to trimming and J lost 6 bases; unmatched junction nucleotides: 15. The CDR3 loop spans 18 amino acids. The V gene's germline CDR1 is SGDLS and CDR2 YYNGEE. The CDR3 DNA reads as TGTGCCAGCAGCGTGGAACTGACTAGCGGCCTAAGCAGCAATGAGCAGTTCTTC. This sequence encodes CASSVELTSGLSSNEQFF.

The chain carries TRBV30 and TRBJ1-2; possible D gene TRBD1, 5 bases. This CDR3 has 12 residues. Trimming shortened V by 3 bases and J by 8 bases, and 13 bases separated the two germline ends. Germline V gene sequence: CDR1 GTSNPN, CDR2 SVGIG (reference sequence). The CDR3 sequence: CAWSRRVEGYTF. The CDR3 DNA is TGTGCCTGGAGCCGCAGGGTCGAGGGCTACACCTTC.

The genes are TRBV30 and TRBJ2-6; D is perhaps TRBD1 (5 bases). The germline V gene has CDR1 GTSNPN and CDR2 SVGIG (reference sequence). The CDR3 runs to 14 residues. Trimming took off 3 bases at V and 8 bases at J, with 14 bases between the two ends. CDR3 DNA: TGTGCCTGGAGGTTTTGGCAGGGTACCAACGTCCTGACTTTC. Translated, it gives CAWRFWQGTNVLTF.

The chain is built from TRBV7-9 and TRBJ2-1; the D gene is possibly TRBD1 (5 bases). Trimming pared 3 bases from V and 8 bases from J, leaving 17 bases between. The CDR3 is made up of 15 amino acids. Germline V gene lookup returns CDR1 SEHNR and CDR2 FQNEAQ (reference sequence). The CDR3 loop is CASSFGQGGVDEQFF. CDR3 DNA sequence: TGTGCCAGCAGCTTCGGTCAGGGTGGGGTCGATGAGCAGTTCTTC.

The V and J genes are TRBV30 and TRBJ1-4, with a tentative D call TRBD1 (6 bases). Germline V gives CDR1 GTSNPN, CDR2 SVGIG (reference sequence). Trimming stripped 0 bases from V and 7 bases from J, with 12 bases between. The CDR3 is made up of 14 amino acids. Written as DNA, the CDR3 is TGTGCCTGGAGTGTAGGGGGAGCCAGTGAAAAACTGTTTTTT. Translating it yields CAWSVGGASEKLFF.

The CDR3 reads CASRRTSGQYNEQFF. For the CDR3, the DNA is TGTGCCAGCAGAAGGACTAGCGGGCAATACAATGAGCAGTTCTTC. V is TRBV6-5 and J is TRBJ2-1; 11 bases fit TRBD2. V shed 6 bases, J shed 4 bases, and the junction held 5 bases outside the gene matches. Germline CDR1 is MNHEY and CDR2 is SVGAGI. The CDR3 runs to 15 residues.

This CDR3 is CASSWEDRVRGEQYF. CDR3 bases: TGTGCCAGCAGCTGGGAGGACAGGGTTCGCGGCGAGCAGTACTTC. The rearrangement joins TRBV11-2 to TRBJ2-7, with 8 positions matching TRBD1. Germline CDR1 and CDR2: SGHAT and FQNNGV. V dropped 4 bases and J dropped 6; count of bases not matched to a gene: 11. The length of the CDR3 is 15 residues.

J is TRBJ2-1 and V is TRBV28; 7 bases match TRBD2. CDR3 length: 14 amino acids. Trimming at V came to 6 bases and at J to 7 bases, leaving 9 bases not matched to a gene. Germline V lookup: CDR1 MDHEN, CDR2 SYDVKM. CDR3 region: CASSYGGGQNEQFF. In DNA form, the CDR3 reads TGTGCCAGCAGCTATGGGGGGGGTCAGAATGAGCAGTTCTTC.

This CDR3 is CASRGDRGRSATQPQHF. The CDR3 bases are TGTGCCAGCAGGGGGGACAGGGGGCGATCGGCAACTCAGCCCCAGCATTTT. The chain has TRBV28 and TRBJ1-5; 12 bases map to TRBD1. This CDR3 has 17 residues. The germline V gene has CDR1 MDHEN and CDR2 SYDVKM. Trimming cost V 6 bases and J 6 bases; bases outside gene matches: 12.

V is TRBV13 and J is TRBJ2-1, with 10 nucleotides matching TRBD2. Per the germline V gene, CDR1 is PRHDT and CDR2 is FYEKMQ (reference sequence). The CDR3 sequence is 19 residues long. The V segment lost 1 base and the J segment 0 bases; nucleotides outside the gene matches: 9. CDR3 amino acids: CASSLEALAGTSSYNEQFF. For the CDR3, the DNA is TGTGCCAGCAGCTTAGAGGCACTAGCGGGAACGAGCTCCTACAATGAGCAGTTCTTC.

The V gene is TRBV4-1, the J gene TRBJ2-5; D possibly corresponds to TRBD2 (7 bases). The CDR3 contains 15 residues. V was cut by 4 bases and J by 5 bases, with 17 bases left in between. The germline CDR1 and CDR2 sequences are MGHRA and YSYEKL. The CDR3: CASSPLRGGRETQYF. CDR3 bases: TGCGCCAGCAGCCCGCTAAGGGGGGGGCGGGAGACCCAGTACTTC.

This clone was seen more than once but under ten times. The rearrangement links TRBV28 to TRBJ2-6; no clear D. From germline, CDR1 is MDHEN and CDR2 SYDVKM. CDR3 length equals 14 residues. Trimming took 4 bases from V and 4 from J, leaving 8 bases between them. As DNA, the CDR3 is TGTGCCAGCAGTTCAGGATCCGGGGCCAACGTCCTGACTTTC. The encoded protein is CASSSGSGANVLTF. Together with reference TRBV28 and TRBJ2-6, the CDR3 gives the full variable domain: DVKVTQSSRYLVKRTGEKVFLECVQDMDHENMFWYRQDPGLGLRLIYFSYDVKMKEKGDIPEGYSVSREKKERFSLILESASTNQTSMYLCASSSGSGANVLTFGAGSRLTVL.

The rearrangement joins TRBV10-3 to TRBJ2-3; 8 positions agree with TRBD1. J lost 5 bases, V lost 2 bases, and 9 bases had no gene match. The CDR3 consists of 16 residues. Germline loops: CDR1 ENHRY, CDR2 SYGVKD. The CDR3: CAISELGTGAGDTQYF. As DNA, the CDR3 is TGTGCCATCAGTGAGCTGGGGACAGGTGCTGGAGATACGCAGTATTTT.

This clone was picked up a small number of times. The chain recombines TRBV27 with TRBJ1-3, with 7 bases aligning to TRBD1. This CDR3 has 14 residues. The trim removed 5 bases at V and 7 bases at J, leaving 8 bases unmatched. Per germline, CDR1 MNHEY and CDR2 SMNVEV (reference sequence). The CDR3 DNA reads as TGTGCCAGCAGTCCAGGGACAGCCAGGAACACCATATATTTT. It is translated as CASSPGTARNTIYF.

V is TRBV5-1 and J is TRBJ1-2; 8 bases agree with TRBD1. The CDR3 totals 14 residues. In germline, CDR1 is SGHRS, CDR2 YFSETQ. The V gene end was trimmed by 4 bases and the J gene end by 8 bases; junction bases not matched to a gene: 10. The CDR3 nucleotides are TGCGCCAGCAGCGGACCGGGACAGGTCTTCGGCTACACCTTC. This codes for CASSGPGQVFGYTF.

This chain uses TRBV7-9 with TRBJ2-1, with 9 bases aligning to TRBD1. After removal of 6 bases from V and 6 bases from J, the junction contained 9 bases not matched to a gene. The CDR3 covers 15 residues. Per the germline V gene, CDR1 is SEHNR and CDR2 is FQNEAQ (reference sequence). CDR3 loop: CASSPAGTGINEQFF. The CDR3 bases are TGTGCCAGCAGTCCAGCCGGGACAGGGATCAATGAGCAGTTCTTC.

The chain links TRBV11-1 to TRBJ2-3; perhaps TRBD1 as D (6 bases). This CDR3 contains 13 residues. The germline gives CDR1 SGHAT, CDR2 FQDESV (reference sequence). Trimming shortened V by 8 bases and J by 4 bases, and 13 bases separated the two germline ends. The CDR3 region is CASLGTHADTQYF. CDR3 DNA: TGTGCCAGCCTCGGGACACACGCAGATACGCAGTATTTT.

The chain carries TRBV29-1 and TRBJ2-1, with 9 bases matching TRBD2. The CDR3 length is 15 residues. From germline, CDR1 is SQVTM and CDR2 ANQGSEA. V was clipped by 8 bases and J by 6 bases; unmatched bases: 14. The CDR3 loop reads CSTQSRRGGRNEQFF. In nucleotides, the CDR3 is TGCAGCACTCAATCCCGGCGGGGGGGTCGCAATGAGCAGTTCTTC.

This clone was counted only a few times. The V gene is TRBV6-6, the J gene TRBJ1-5, with 8 nucleotides matching TRBD1. V lost 7 bases to trimming and J lost 2 bases; unmatched junction nucleotides: 7. Per the germline V gene, CDR1 is MNHNY and CDR2 is SVGAGI (reference sequence). CDR3 length: 15 amino acids. CDR3 protein: CASIMDRDGNQPQHF. The CDR3 DNA reads TGTGCCAGCATCATGGACAGGGATGGCAATCAGCCCCAGCATTTT.